The following is a T cell receptor beta chain sequence with its context. The antigen is unknown. The CDR3 spans 13 residues. Germline-derived CDR1 and CDR2 are SGHTA and FQGNSA. V was clipped by 5 bases and J by 8 bases; unmatched bases: 8. This record belongs to a study of T cell responses to AZD1222 COVID-19 vaccine. Looking at the study overall: Analysis merged second doses at about 4 or about 12 weeks. Study results and caveats: In a largely white British group with more females than males, clonal diversity was possibly underestimated.

Assay used: immunoSEQ multiplex PCR; TCRdb lists only in-frame clones, some missing. The repertoire holds 130,000 or so clones, with 86% as singletons. The material was peripheral blood, obtained on day 0 of AZD1222 vaccination. The chain couples TRBV7-2 to TRBJ1-1, with 7 bases aligning to TRBD1. This sequence was found in an adult in good health. The CDR3 nucleotides are TGTGCCAGCAGCCTTGAGGGGGCAGGGGAAGCTTTCTTT. As protein: CASSLEGAGEAFF.